Detailed here is one TCR beta chain. Its target is not known. The entry originates in a study of cytomegalovirus exposure and HLA in healthy donors. On the study more broadly: The 110 million or so unique TCR beta sequences, from approximately 170 million T cells, were found by an earlier analysis.

The study, taken as a whole, reports: Later analysis suggested most CMV-associated TCR beta chains were HLA-restricted. Using a false discovery rate of 0.05, a later analysis showed that approximately 16,000 TCR beta sequences were associated with HLA alleles.

The PCR made use of 60 Vbeta and 13 Jbeta primers. TCRdb's table, derived via immunoSEQ multiplex PCR, lists solely in-frame clones and lacks some. Altogether about 63,000 clones are present, roughly 67% being singletons, with the ten largest covering 4.5% to 5.5%. Germline values: CDR1 SGHTA, CDR2 FQGNSA. The CDR3 runs to 15 residues. The V and J ends lost 1 base and 3 bases respectively, with 13 bases between them. This receptor was taken from a man between 45 and 60 years old in good health and CMV-seronegative. The V call is TRBV7-2, the J call TRBJ2-7, with a tentative D call TRBD1 (5 bases). Sequenced: PBMCs. CDR3 sequence: CASSLVERGNYEQYF. For the CDR3, the DNA is TGTGCCAGCAGCTTAGTTGAAAGGGGCAACTACGAGCAGTACTTC.